Below, one T cell receptor beta chain is given with its context. What it binds is unknown. CDR1 and CDR2 from the germline V gene are SGHRS and YFSETQ. This CDR3 has 18 amino acids. V gave up 1 base and J gave up 0 bases; unmatched junction bases: 11. The data originate from a study of post-analysis software for immune sequencing data. About the research overall: Multiple sclerosis in the patients followed relapsing-remitting, secondary progressive and progressive-relapsing courses.

Each TCR beta cDNA library carried unique molecular identifiers. TCRdb ran MiXCR on the PCR reads and lists one entry per CDR3 protein. The repertoire holds approximately 260,000 distinct CDR3 sequences, with 35% to 45% as singletons. General study findings and limits: Under F measure analysis, samples from one preparation batch co-clustered strongly. With TRBV5-6, TRBV5-1 and TRBV20-1 included, 4 or 5 TRBV segments were more frequent in patients than in controls. Normalized Chao1 diversity was significantly reduced in patients versus controls.

This TCR was recovered from a girl under 18 with multiple sclerosis. Sample: blood. The chain employs TRBV5-1 and TRBJ2-3; TRBD2 agrees at 7 bases. The CDR3 here is CASSLLSSGEASTDTQYF. The CDR3, as DNA: TGCGCCAGCAGCTTGTTGTCTAGCGGAGAAGCTAGCACAGATACGCAGTATTTT.